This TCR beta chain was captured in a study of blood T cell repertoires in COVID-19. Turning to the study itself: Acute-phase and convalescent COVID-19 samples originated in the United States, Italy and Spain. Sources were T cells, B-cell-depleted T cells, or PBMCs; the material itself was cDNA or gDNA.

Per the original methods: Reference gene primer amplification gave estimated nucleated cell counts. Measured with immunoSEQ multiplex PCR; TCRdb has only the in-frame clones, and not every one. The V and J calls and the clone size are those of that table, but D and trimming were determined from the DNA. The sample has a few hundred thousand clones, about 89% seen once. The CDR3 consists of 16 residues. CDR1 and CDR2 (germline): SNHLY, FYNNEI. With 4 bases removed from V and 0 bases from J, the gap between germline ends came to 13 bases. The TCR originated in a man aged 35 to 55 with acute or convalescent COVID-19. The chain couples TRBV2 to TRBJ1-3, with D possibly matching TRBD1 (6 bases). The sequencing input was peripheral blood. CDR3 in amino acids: CASSGGHRSSGNTIYF. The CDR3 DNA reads TGTGCCAGCAGTGGGGGACACAGGAGCTCTGGAAACACCATATATTTT.